This T cell receptor (beta chain) derives from a study of cytomegalovirus exposure and HLA in healthy donors (dated by TCRdb to about 2017). For context, the study as a whole: An earlier analysis of several hundred of the donors reported approximately 290 Gb of sequence data and about 100 million unique TCR beta sequences from 150 million to 200 million T cells. Roughly 300 gigabases of sequencing data and tens of millions of unique TCR sequences were included in an early release covering roughly 700 HLA-typed donors. Of the approximately 400 genotyped donors, approximately 83% fell in the genetic ancestry cluster associated with self-reported Caucasian donors. The aim of the study was to test whether cataloging public T cell receptors could identify signatures of past pathogen exposure. Using immunosequencing, the study profiled T cell repertoires from about 620 subjects and related those repertoires to cytomegalovirus serostatus. In addition to the first cohort of 666 subjects, a separate validation cohort of approximately 120 different subjects was used. High-throughput TCR immunosequencing, statistical association of individual TCRs with disease status, and machine learning were combined to predict cytomegalovirus infection status. To study patterns of TCR occurrence, a later analysis re-analyzed previously published TCR beta repertoires from 550 to 800 donors and added high-resolution HLA genotyping. Rather than using new phenotypic data, the later analysis identified candidate immune exposures from TCR beta sequences and from how often those sequences occurred across donors. In an earlier analysis of roughly 600 of the donors, high-throughput TCR beta sequencing was used to judge whether each TCR beta V gene segment behaved as functional or pseudogenic. Alongside the repertoire data, information on donor age, sex, ethnicity and CMV serostatus was compiled. In a later genetic analysis, genome-wide SNP genotypes for about 60% of the 666 donors were used, and that subset was treated as a discovery cohort. All discovery cohort repertoires had been generated on a single sequencing platform. HLA typing included class I and class II loci at four-digit resolution. Typing coverage varied by locus: about 620-630 donors for A, B, C, DRB1 and DQB1; about 520 for DQA1; over 600 for DPA1; roughly 450 for DPB1. Five DR-DQ haplotypes were handled as single units for association and clustering, since linkage in the cohort was strong. Among some 400 genotyped donors of the cohort, an average of around 240,000 unique TCR beta nucleotide sequences was sequenced per donor, of which about 19% were non-productive. Study-wide conclusions, independent of this receptor: Cytomegalovirus status was reported to be diagnosed by the classifier with high specificity and sensitivity in both the original and validation cohorts. A later analysis found that HLA-associated TCR beta chains were more clonally expanded and had lower generation probabilities than equally common non-associated chains. In this cohort, only TCR beta chains were sequenced, and detectable features were limited by the absence of alpha or paired-chain data. The sequencing pipeline was judged likely to have produced a cluster of highly shared sequence variants as a technical artifact. Assigning TCR associations to individual alleles was difficult when HLA alleles, especially DR and DQ, strongly co-occurred. According to a later analysis, most CMV-associated TCR beta chains appeared to be HLA-restricted, and the HLA associations seemed to be driven largely by CMV exposure. HLA typing was unavailable for some donors at each locus, so association tests used only the typed subset. The earlier analysis of 587 of the donors excluded about 16 rarely observed V segments, including chromosome 9 orphons, because counts were too low. In vitro tests confirmed that a few of the cytomegalovirus-associated TCR beta chains recognize cytomegalovirus antigens. Roughly uniform sequencing depth across donors was assumed in presence/absence analyses, although this assumption may not hold. The study listed 164 TCR beta chains as associated with cytomegalovirus. A further reported finding was that TCR beta sequences accurately predicted the HLA-A and HLA-B alleles for most subjects in the first cohort. According to a later analysis, TCR association rates differed among HLA loci, with DRB1 alleles showing the most associated TCRs and HLA-C alleles showing the fewest. In a later genetic analysis, a missense DCLRE1C variant was associated with V-gene and J-gene trimming of TCR beta chains, and the association was replicated in an independent cohort. An earlier analysis of approximately 590 of the donors showed that most TCR beta V segments appeared in productive rearrangements either about 87% or about 30% of the time, which broadly matched IMGT annotations. In a later genetic analysis, fewer N-insertions in productive TCRs were reported among donors in an Asian-associated ancestry cluster than the approximately 670-donor mean. A later analysis reported that several top co-occurrence clusters appeared linked to parvovirus B19, influenza, CMV and Epstein-Barr virus. The 87-base-pair reads could not distinguish some IMGT-functional V segments, including TRBV6-2 and TRBV6-3, so those segments were excluded. The authors suggested that the approach could potentially be generalized to other disease states and immunological phenotypes. Linkage disequilibrium might explain the correlated functional status among segregating V segments, but an unknown experimental factor could not be ruled out. In a later analysis, 16,951 TCR beta sequences were associated with specific HLA alleles at a false discovery rate of 0.05. CMV serostatus was the only immune exposure information available for the cohort. Most TCR sequences were seen in very few donors, while some public TCRs were found in many individuals.

The cohort comprised fewer than 700 healthy bone marrow donors. At the time of sampling, all cohort members were nominally healthy, though unrecorded immune exposures were likely present. The donor was CMV seropositive and belonged to the group of 250 to 300 seropositive cohort members. Every donor gave a peripheral blood sample, and the peripheral blood mononuclear cells from that sample were used for TCR beta sequencing. Genomic DNA extraction from the blood cell samples was performed with the Qiagen DNeasy Blood Extraction Kit. From a lookup of the germline V gene, CDR1 and CDR2 are SGHRS and YFSETQ. Clipping removes 1 base from V and 6 bases from J, with 12 as the unmatched junction base count. The CDR3 starts with the cysteine, ends with the phenylalanine, and has 16 residues. Just CDR3 DNA is preserved here, 48 bases in frame from base 1. Libraries came from the immunoSEQ multiplex PCR assay. For the multiplex PCR, a mixture combining 60 forward primers for TCR Vbeta segments and 13 reverse primers for TCR Jbeta segments was used. A multiplex PCR assay on genomic DNA amplified the CDR3 region of rearranged TCR beta genes. Amplified TCR beta libraries were sequenced as 87-base-pair reads on the Illumina HiSeq System. On the study's bioinformatics: In a later analysis, about 80 million unique TCR beta chains were counted across the approximately 640 repertoires, and approximately 11 million of these chains were shared by at least two donors. Raw reads were error-corrected and collapsed into unique sequences by a nearest-neighbor algorithm in which closely related sequences were merged to remove PCR and sequencing errors. V, D and J gene segments were assigned by aligning CDR3 sequences to IMGT reference sequences. For a sequence to be retained, a match of at least six nucleotides to both a V gene segment and a J gene segment was required. Rearrangements were classified as productive when the CDR3 lacked stop codons and remained in frame with V and J, and all other rearrangements were classified as non-productive. CDR3 was defined according to IMGT convention as the region running from the second conserved V-encoded cysteine to the conserved J-encoded phenylalanine. Sequences without an unambiguous match to a single V gene segment were excluded from the earlier analysis of about 640 of the donors. In an earlier analysis of 587 of the donors, V segments were called functional above 56.7% productive rearrangements and were called segregating when the between-donor standard deviation exceeded 5%. A statistical classification framework was built for diagnosing cytomegalovirus status from the catalog of TCR beta chain sequences. In a later analysis, TCR nucleotide sequences were compared against IMGT/GENE-DB human TR gene sequences so that V and J genes could be assigned. In a later analysis, CDR3 sequences and most-parsimonious VDJ recombination scenarios were assigned using the TCRdist pipeline. A later analysis defined each TCR beta chain by its CDR3 amino acid sequence plus V-gene family, and excluded reads lacking a unique V-gene family. To address suspected cross-contamination and a sequencing artifact, a later analysis removed approximately 600 highly shared, low-generation-probability nucleotide sequences. A later analysis calculated a clonal expansion index for each public chain from normalized within-repertoire ranks of inferred template counts. In a later analysis, generation probabilities were computed using a VDJ recombination model fitted to out-of-frame rearrangements, and the results were checked against IGoR. In a later analysis, TCR-TCR, TCR-HLA and TCR-CMV co-occurrence was scored with hypergeometric tests, and a repertoire-size bias correction was applied to TCR pairs. False discovery rates were estimated in a later analysis by permuting HLA or CMV assignments 20 times. A later analysis grouped co-occurring TCRs with DBSCAN, adding TCRdist sequence similarity when clustering within HLA-allele-positive subsets. Co-occurrence clustering excluded repertoires with fewer than 30,000 or more than 120,000 public chains, plus five with anomalous nucleotide sharing. This is the immuneACCESS table as TCRdb keeps it, with only in-frame sequences that have V and J called. A part of the clones is gone; compared with another copy, unresolved V genes explain less than half, and the rest is unexplained. V, J and clone size derive from that table, while D and trimming were established from the DNA sequence. The sample contains 250,000 to 350,000 clones, 86% of them found a single time. The ten largest account for 3.5% to 4% of the sample.

This clone was counted only a few times. Its antigen specificity is not known. Nothing much larger sits one base from this clone, and base qualities are not available. This sequence originates from a man in his forties or fifties in good health and CMV-seropositive. This receptor chain uses TRBV5-1 and TRBJ1-1; 7 middle bases align to TRBD1. Input material: PBMCs. The CDR3 sequence is CASSLLSGTDRPEAFF. The DNA sequence reads TGCGCCAGCAGCTTGTTGAGTGGGACAGATAGGCCTGAAGCTTTCTTT.